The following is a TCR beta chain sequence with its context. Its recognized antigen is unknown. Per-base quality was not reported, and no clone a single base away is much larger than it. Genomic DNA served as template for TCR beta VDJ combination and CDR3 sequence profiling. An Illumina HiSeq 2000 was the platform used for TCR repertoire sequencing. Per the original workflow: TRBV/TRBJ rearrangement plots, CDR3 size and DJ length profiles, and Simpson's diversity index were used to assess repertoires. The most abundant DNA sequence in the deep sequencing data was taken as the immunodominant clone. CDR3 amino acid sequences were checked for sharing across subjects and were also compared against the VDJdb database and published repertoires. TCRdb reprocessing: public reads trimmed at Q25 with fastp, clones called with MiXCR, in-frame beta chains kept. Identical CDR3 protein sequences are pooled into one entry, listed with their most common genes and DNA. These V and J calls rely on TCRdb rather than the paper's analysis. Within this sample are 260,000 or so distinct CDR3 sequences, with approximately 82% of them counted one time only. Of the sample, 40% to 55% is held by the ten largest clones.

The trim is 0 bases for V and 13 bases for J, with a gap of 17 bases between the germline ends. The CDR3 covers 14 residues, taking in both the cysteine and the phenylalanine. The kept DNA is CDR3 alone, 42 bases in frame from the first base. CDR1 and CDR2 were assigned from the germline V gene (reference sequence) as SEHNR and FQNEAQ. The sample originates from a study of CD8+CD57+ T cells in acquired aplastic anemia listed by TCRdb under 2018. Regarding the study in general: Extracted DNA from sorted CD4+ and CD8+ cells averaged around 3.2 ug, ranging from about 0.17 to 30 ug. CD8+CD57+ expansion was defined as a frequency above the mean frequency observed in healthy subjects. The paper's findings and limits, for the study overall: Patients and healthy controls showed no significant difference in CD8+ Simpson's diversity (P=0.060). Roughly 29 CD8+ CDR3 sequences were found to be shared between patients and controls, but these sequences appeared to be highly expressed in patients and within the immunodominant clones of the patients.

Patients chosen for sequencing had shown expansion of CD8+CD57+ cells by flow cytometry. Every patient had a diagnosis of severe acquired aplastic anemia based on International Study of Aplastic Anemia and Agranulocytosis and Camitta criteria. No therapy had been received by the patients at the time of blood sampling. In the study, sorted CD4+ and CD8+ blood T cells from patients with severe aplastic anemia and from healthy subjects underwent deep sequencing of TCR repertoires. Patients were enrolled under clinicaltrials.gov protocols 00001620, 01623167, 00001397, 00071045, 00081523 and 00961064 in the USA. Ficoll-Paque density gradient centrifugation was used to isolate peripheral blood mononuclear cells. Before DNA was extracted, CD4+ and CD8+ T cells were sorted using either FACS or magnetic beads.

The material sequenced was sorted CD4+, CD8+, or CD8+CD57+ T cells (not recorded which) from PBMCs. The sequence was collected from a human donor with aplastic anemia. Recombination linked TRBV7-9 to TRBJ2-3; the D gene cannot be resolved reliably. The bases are TGTGCCAGCAGCTTAGCGGGTAGCTACGATACCAAGTATTTT. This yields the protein CASSLAGSYDTKYF.